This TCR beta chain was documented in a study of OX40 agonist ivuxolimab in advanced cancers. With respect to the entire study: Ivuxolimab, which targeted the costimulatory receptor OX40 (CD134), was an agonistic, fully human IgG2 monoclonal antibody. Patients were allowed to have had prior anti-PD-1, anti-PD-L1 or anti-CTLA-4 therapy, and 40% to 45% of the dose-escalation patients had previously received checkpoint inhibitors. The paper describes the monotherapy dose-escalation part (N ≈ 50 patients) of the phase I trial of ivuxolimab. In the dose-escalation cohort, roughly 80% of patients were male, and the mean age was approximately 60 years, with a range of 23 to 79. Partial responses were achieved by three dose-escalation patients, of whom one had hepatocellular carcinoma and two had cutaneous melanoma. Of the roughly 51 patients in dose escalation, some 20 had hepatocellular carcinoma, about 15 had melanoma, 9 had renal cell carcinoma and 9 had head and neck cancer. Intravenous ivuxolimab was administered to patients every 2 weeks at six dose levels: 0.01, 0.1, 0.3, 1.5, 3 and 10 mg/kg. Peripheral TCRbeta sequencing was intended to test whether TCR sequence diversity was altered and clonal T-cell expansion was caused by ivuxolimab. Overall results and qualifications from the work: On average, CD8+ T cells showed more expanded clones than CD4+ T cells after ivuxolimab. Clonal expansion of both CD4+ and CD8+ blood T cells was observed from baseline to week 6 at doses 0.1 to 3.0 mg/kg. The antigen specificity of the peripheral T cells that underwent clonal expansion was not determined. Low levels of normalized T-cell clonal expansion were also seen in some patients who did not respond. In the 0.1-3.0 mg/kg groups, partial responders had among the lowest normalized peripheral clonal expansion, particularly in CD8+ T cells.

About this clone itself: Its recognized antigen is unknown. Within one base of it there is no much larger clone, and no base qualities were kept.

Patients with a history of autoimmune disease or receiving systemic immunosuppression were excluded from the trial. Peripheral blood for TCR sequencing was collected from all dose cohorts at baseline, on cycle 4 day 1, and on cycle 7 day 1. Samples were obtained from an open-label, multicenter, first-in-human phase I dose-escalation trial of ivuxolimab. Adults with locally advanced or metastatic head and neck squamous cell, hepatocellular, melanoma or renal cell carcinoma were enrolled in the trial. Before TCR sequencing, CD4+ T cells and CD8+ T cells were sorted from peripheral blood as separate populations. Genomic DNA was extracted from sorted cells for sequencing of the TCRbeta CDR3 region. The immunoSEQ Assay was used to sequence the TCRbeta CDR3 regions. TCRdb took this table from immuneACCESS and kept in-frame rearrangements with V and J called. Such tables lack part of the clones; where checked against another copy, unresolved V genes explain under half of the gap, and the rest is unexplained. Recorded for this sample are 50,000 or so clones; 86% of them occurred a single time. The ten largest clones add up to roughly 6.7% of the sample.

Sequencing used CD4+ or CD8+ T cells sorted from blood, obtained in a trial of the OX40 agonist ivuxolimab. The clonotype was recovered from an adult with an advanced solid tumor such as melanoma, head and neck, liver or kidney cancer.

The DNA reads TGTGCCAGCAGAGATAGGCCTGAAGCTTTCTTT. The translation is CASRDRPEAFF. Recombination linked TRBV6-6 to TRBJ1-1, with no D gene named confidently. V was cut back by 6 bases and J by 6 bases, leaving a gap of 8 bases between them. Including the terminal cysteine and phenylalanine, the CDR3 comprises 11 residues. Solely the CDR3 DNA is kept, with 33 bases framed from the first base. The CDR1 and CDR2 encoded by the germline V gene (reference sequence) are MNHNY and SVGAGI.